The 22 T cell receptor beta chains below were found in one sample sequenced in a study of T cells after yellow fever vaccination. Via MiXCR, TCRdb re-called the 5' RACE reads, giving one row per CDR3 protein. The sample lists around 340,000 distinct CDR3 sequences; roughly 9.4% were seen once. The starting material was PBMCs, obtained on the day of the first yellow fever vaccination. Source of these receptors: a man between 18 and 29 years old who received the YFV17D yellow fever vaccine.

The chain joins TRBV6-1 to TRBJ2-1; TRBD2 agrees at 10 bases. Germline V gene lookup returns CDR1 MNHNS and CDR2 SASEGT. The CDR3 runs 18 residues. The ends lost 6 bases at V and 4 bases at J; junction bases unmatched: 15. The chain's CDR3 is CASRTSGPGSGGYNEQFF. As DNA, the CDR3 is TGTGCCAGCAGAACCAGTGGGCCTGGTAGCGGGGGGTACAATGAGCAGTTCTTC.

This clonotype was seen at least ten times. V and J are TRBV5-6 and TRBJ2-7; possibly TRBD1 for D (5 bases). The CDR3 has 11 amino acids. V shed 0 bases and J shed 8 bases, with 6 bases lying between them. From germline, CDR1 is SGHDT and CDR2 YYEEEE. The CDR3 spells CASSLDRKQYF. The CDR3 coding sequence is TGTGCCAGCAGCTTGGACAGGAAGCAGTACTTC.

The V call is TRBV6-4, the J call TRBJ2-3; 8 nucleotides match TRBD2. The junction had 4 bases not matched to a gene; V was cut back by 4 bases and J by 7 bases. The CDR3 covers 13 residues. In germline, CDR1 is MRHNA, CDR2 SNTAGT. The CDR3 sequence: CASSVSGVNTQYF. DNA of the CDR3: TGTGCCAGCAGTGTTAGCGGGGTGAATACGCAGTATTTT.

This clonotype was seen only a few times. The V and J genes are TRBV7-9 and TRBJ2-1; TRBD1 matches 7 bases. The V gene's germline CDR1 is SEHNR and CDR2 FQNEAQ (reference sequence). With V trimmed by 5 bases and J by 7 bases, 11 bases remained unmatched. This CDR3 comprises 15 residues. The CDR3 spells CASSVPTGSENEQFF. CDR3 nucleotides: TGTGCCAGCAGCGTCCCGACAGGGTCGGAAAATGAGCAGTTCTTC.

This clonotype was seen at least ten times. V usage is TRBV6-5 and J usage is TRBJ2-6; D might be TRBD2 (6 bases). Trimming stripped 0 bases from V and 1 base from J, with 7 bases between. From germline, CDR1 is MNHEY and CDR2 SVGAGI. This CDR3 spans 16 amino acids. This chain's CDR3 is CASSYSGGSGANVLTF. In DNA form, the CDR3 reads TGTGCCAGCAGTTACTCGGGGGGTTCTGGGGCCAACGTCCTGACTTTC.

The chain has TRBV23-1 and TRBJ2-1; D is ambiguous. TRBV23-1 is reported as an ORF; its role is uncertain. This CDR3 has 13 amino acids. V lost 2 bases, J lost 4 bases, and 6 bases lay in between. The CDR3 spells CASSQNIYNEQFF. DNA of the CDR3: TGCGCCAGCAGTCAAAATATATACAATGAGCAGTTCTTC.

This clonotype was found a few times. The chain links TRBV4-1 to TRBJ2-5; the D gene is possibly TRBD1 (5 bases). The germline V gene has CDR1 MGHRA and CDR2 YSYEKL. V was cut by 2 bases and J by 1 base, with 8 bases left in between. This CDR3 comprises 14 residues. CDR3 protein: CASSQLTVQETQYF. The CDR3 coding sequence is TGCGCCAGCAGCCAACTGACAGTCCAAGAGACCCAGTACTTC.

This clonotype was counted many times. The chain uses TRBV12-3 or TRBV12-4 and TRBJ2-1, with D possibly matching TRBD1 (5 bases). V was trimmed by 3 bases and J by 5 bases, leaving 14 bases between them. The length of the CDR3 is 15 residues. The DNA for the CDR3 is TGTGCCAGCAGTTTGTGGGGCCCTAAAGACAATGAGCAGTTCTTC. Its protein is CASSLWGPKDNEQFF.

This clonotype was seen at least ten times. The chain combines TRBV5-1 with TRBJ1-5, with a possible D match to TRBD1 (5 bases). The germline V gene encodes CDR1 SGHRS and CDR2 YFSETQ. The length of the CDR3 is 15 residues. Trimming shortened V by 4 bases and J by 5 bases, and 16 bases separated the two germline ends. The CDR3 sequence: CASSPRGETYQPQHF. The DNA of the CDR3 is TGCGCCAGCAGCCCCCGGGGGGAGACCTATCAGCCCCAGCATTTT. The variable domain in full, with the rest retrieved from reference TRBV5-1 and TRBJ1-5, is KAGVTQTPRYLIKTRGQQVTLSCSPISGHRSVSWYQQTPGQGLQFLFEYFSETQRNKGNFPGRFSGRQFSNSRSEMNVSTLELGDSALYLCASSPRGETYQPQHFGDGTRLSIL.

This clonotype was detected only a few times. This chain uses TRBV5-1 with TRBJ1-5, with D possibly TRBD1 on 6 matching bases. The germline V gene encodes CDR1 SGHRS and CDR2 YFSETQ. The CDR3 is made up of 13 amino acids. The V and J ends lost 7 bases and 3 bases respectively, with 11 bases between them. The CDR3, as DNA: TGCGCCAGCTCAGGGGATTTCAATCAGCCCCAGCATTTT. It specifies CASSGDFNQPQHF.

The V and J genes are TRBV5-1 and TRBJ2-1, with 7 bases identical to TRBD1. Unmatched junction bases numbered 9, after V lost 2 bases and J lost 4 bases. The CDR3 covers 16 residues. The germline CDR1 and CDR2 sequences are SGHRS and YFSETQ. The CDR3 DNA follows: TGCGCCAGCAGCTTACACGCCCGGGACAGTTACAATGAGCAGTTCTTC. It is translated as CASSLHARDSYNEQFF.

This chain connects TRBV4-3 to TRBJ2-6; 8 nucleotides line up with TRBD1. V lost 1 base and J lost 4; bases outside the gene matches: 9. The CDR3 extends over 18 amino acids. Germline V gene sequence: CDR1 LGHNA, CDR2 YSLEER. CDR3 protein: CASSQVRQGASGANVLTF. The DNA for the CDR3 is TGCGCCAGCAGCCAAGTCCGGCAGGGGGCATCGGGGGCCAACGTCCTGACTTTC.

The rearrangement joins TRBV7-2 to TRBJ1-6; D ambiguous. V was clipped by 2 bases and J by 4 bases, with 9 bases between them. The CDR3 length is 15 residues. CDR1 SGHTA and CDR2 FQGNSA come from the germline V gene. CDR3 nucleotides: TGTGCCAGCAGCTTAAATCAGGTGTATAATTCACCCCTCCACTTT. As protein: CASSLNQVYNSPLHF.

The chain uses TRBV19 and TRBJ2-2; D is unresolved. Trimming stripped 11 bases from V and 5 bases from J, with 6 bases between. Germline V gives CDR1 LNHDA, CDR2 SQIVND (reference sequence). The CDR3 sequence is 10 residues long. The CDR3 loop reads CARNTGELFF. In DNA, the CDR3 is TGTGCCCGGAATACCGGGGAGCTGTTTTTT.

This clonotype has a handful of counts. The chain recombines TRBV5-1 with TRBJ1-2; 8 positions agree with TRBD1. This CDR3 contains 14 residues. V was pared by 4 bases and J by 3 bases, with 5 bases of the junction left unmatched. Germline V lookup: CDR1 SGHRS, CDR2 YFSETQ. The CDR3 bases are TGCGCCAGCAGCATAGGACAGGGAGACTATGGCTACACCTTC. Translation: CASSIGQGDYGYTF.

This clonotype was found many times. CDR3 coding DNA: TGCGCCAGCAGCCAATTACTCGGTGTCAGTCAGATAACCGGGGAGCTGTTTTTT. Residues: CASSQLLGVSQITGELFF. The gene calls are TRBV4-1 and TRBJ2-2; the D is unclear. The V gene lost 2 bases and the J gene lost 5 bases, with 21 bases spanning the gap. This CDR3 is built from 18 residues. Germline V gene data show CDR1 as MGHRA and CDR2 as YSYEKL.

The table lists this clonotype with a few counts. This chain's CDR3 is CASSSPGTRGYTF. The DNA for the CDR3 is TGTGCCAGCAGCTCTCCGGGAACTAGGGGCTACACCTTC. The chain couples TRBV6-1 to TRBJ1-2; no definite D call. Germline V CDR1 and CDR2: MNHNS, SASEGT. With 6 bases removed from V and 8 bases from J, the gap between germline ends came to 16 bases. The CDR3 is 13 residues long.

V and J are TRBV29-1 and TRBJ2-1, with a possible D match to TRBD1 (6 bases). Deletions cut 3 bases from V and 0 bases from J, with 12 bases between. Germline values: CDR1 SQVTM, CDR2 ANQGSEA. The CDR3 runs 15 residues. The CDR3 coding sequence is TGCAGCGTTGAGGTGGGGGCGAGCTCCTACAATGAGCAGTTCTTC. Protein sequence: CSVEVGASSYNEQFF.

The V call is TRBV12-3 or TRBV12-4, the J call TRBJ1-6, with 7 bases lining up with TRBD1. The CDR3 contains 15 residues. Trimming cost V 4 bases and J 7 bases; bases outside gene matches: 7. In DNA, the CDR3 is TGTGCCAGCAGTTCAGCCGGGACAGTGAATTCACCCCTCCACTTT. Amino acids: CASSSAGTVNSPLHF.

This clonotype was counted at least ten times. This chain links TRBV7-3 with TRBJ2-1; 8 bases align to TRBD1. V was pared by 4 bases and J by 12 bases, with 8 bases of the junction left unmatched. Germline V gene data show CDR1 as SGHTA and CDR2 as FQGTGA. The CDR3 is made up of 13 amino acids. The CDR3 DNA reads TGTGCCAGCAGCTCCGGACAGGGTCGTCCGCAGTTCTTC. Translating gives CASSSGQGRPQFF.

In its sample, this clonotype was seen a few times. J is TRBJ2-5 and V is TRBV10-3; 8 positions agree with TRBD2. With V trimmed by 11 bases and J by 5 bases, 4 bases remained unmatched. Germline V gives CDR1 ENHRY, CDR2 SYGVKD. The CDR3 sequence is 11 residues long. CDR3 region: CAAGGRETQYF. Here the CDR3 DNA reads TGTGCCGCGGGGGGCAGGGAGACCCAGTACTTC.

The chain recombines TRBV6-1 with TRBJ2-5; D is possibly TRBD1 (6 bases). The germline V gene has CDR1 MNHNS and CDR2 SASEGT. The V gene lost 6 bases and the J gene lost 2 bases, with 16 bases spanning the gap. This CDR3 is 15 amino acids long. The CDR3 DNA reads TGTGCCAGCAGCCCACAGGGTTTAGGGCAAGAGACCCAGTACTTC. Translating gives CASSPQGLGQETQYF.